This entry concerns a single T cell receptor (beta chain). This entry is derived from a study of blood T cell repertoires in COVID-19. In terms of age and location, participants ranged from roughly 18 to 95 years and lived in about two dozen US areas. Categorization into cohorts depended on clinical history that participants reported. In the source study's methods: Estimation of nucleated cell counts relied on the amplification of reference gene primers. Sequencing was performed with immunoSEQ multiplex PCR; in TCRdb, only in-frame clones are kept and a portion is missing. V, J and clone size were drawn from that table, and D and trimming were deduced from the DNA. Of just over 300,000 clones listed, 70% to 90% are singletons. V was clipped by 2 bases and J by 7 bases; unmatched bases: 8. Per the germline V gene, CDR1 is LNHDA and CDR2 is SQIVND (reference sequence). The CDR3 extends over 15 amino acids.

The sequencing sample was made of PBMCs or T cells enriched from blood (not recorded which). The origin of this receptor is a man aged 25 to 40 who had recovered from COVID-19. This chain links TRBV19 with TRBJ2-1, with 7 positions matching TRBD1. CDR3 sequence (DNA): TGTGCCAGTAGTATAAGGACAGGCTTGAAGAATGAGCAGTTCTTC. Its protein product is CASSIRTGLKNEQFF.